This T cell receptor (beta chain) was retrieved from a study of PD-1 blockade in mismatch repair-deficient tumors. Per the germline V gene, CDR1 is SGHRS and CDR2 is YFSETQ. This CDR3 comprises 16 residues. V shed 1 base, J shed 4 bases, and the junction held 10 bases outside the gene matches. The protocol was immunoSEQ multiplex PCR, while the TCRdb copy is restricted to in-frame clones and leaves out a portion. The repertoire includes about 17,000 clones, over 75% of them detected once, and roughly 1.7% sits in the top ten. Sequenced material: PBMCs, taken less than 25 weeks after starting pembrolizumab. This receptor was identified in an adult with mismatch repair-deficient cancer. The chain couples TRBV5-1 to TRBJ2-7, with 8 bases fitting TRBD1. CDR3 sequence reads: CASSLSSSGQGYEQYF. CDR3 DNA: TGCGCCAGCAGCTTGTCATCCAGCGGACAGGGTTACGAGCAGTACTTC.